The rows below give T cell receptor beta chains drawn from one sample of a study of T cell repertoires in cytomegalovirus infection. TCRdb analysed the reads with MiXCR anew, one entry per CDR3 protein. The data hold fewer than 550,000 distinct CDR3 sequences, with around 11% observed a single time. Sequenced material: PBMCs. These receptor sequences come from a human donor in good health (CMV status not recorded). Some clones in this sample may be carry-over from other donors' samples. The CDR3 runs from the conserved cysteine through the conserved F or W. The order of the fields is V gene, CDR3 protein.

>TRBV9
CASSVEFGGSYNSPLHF
>TRBV10-3
CAINGGRNQPQHF
>TRBV12-3/TRBV12-4
CASSPGGGQNYGYTF
>TRBV7-2
CASSLGPPNTGELFF
>TRBV29-1
CSVVTGGYNEQFF
>TRBV10-3
CAIRPGNSGTYEQYF
>TRBV5-1
CASGTGDTEAFF
>TRBV7-8
CASSPVAGGPGEQFF
>TRBV18
CASSPLRGPEAFF
>TRBV18
CASSLGGGAETQYF
>TRBV6-1
CASSYPGPDTQYF
>TRBV27
CASSFIPPQETQYF
>TRBV25-1
CASKNRSGGYTF
>TRBV27
CASSLTSSYEQYF
>TRBV5-4
CASMLAGGRHEQYF
>TRBV2
CASSGLDEAFF
>TRBV5-6
CDSSLGTGNEQFF
>TRBV28
CASSLRGQFGFTDTQYF
>TRBV10-3
CAISSGSLTSTDTQYF
>TRBV7-9
CASSYPPSGRTGELFF
>TRBV6-1
CASSGSESQGETQYF
>TRBV29-1
CSVLRDEQFF
>TRBV12-3/TRBV12-4
CASSSPGGGQPQHF
>TRBV7-3
CASSSPPGGELFF
>TRBV18
CASSLGTGGGADTQYF